The rows below give T cell receptor beta chains drawn from one sample of a study of CD8 T cells in ankylosing spondylitis. TCRdb re-derived calls from the 5' RACE reads in MiXCR, one entry per CDR3 protein. Of around 91,000 distinct CDR3 sequences in the sample, about 9% were seen once. The sequenced sample was blood, either unsorted or a sorted T cell fraction (not recorded which). Receptors originate from a male donor with ankylosing spondylitis. Both conserved end residues are part of each CDR3. Fields, in order: clone size, D gene, J gene, V gene, CDR3 protein, CDR3 DNA. D genes are given only for firm matches. Rows give clone size only sometimes, using once, few, many, or a class for an expanded clone.

few	TRBD1	TRBJ2-1	TRBV7-9	CASSWDSRNEQFF	TGTGCCAGCAGCTGGGACAGCCGCAATGAGCAGTTCTTC
many	-	TRBJ1-1	TRBV27	CASSYNGYEAFF	TGTGCCAGCAGTTATAACGGCTATGAAGCTTTCTTT
-	-	TRBJ2-7	TRBV14	CASSPTGAGWVSSYEQYF	TGTGCCAGCAGCCCAACCGGTGCAGGATGGGTTAGCTCCTACGAGCAGTACTTC
-	-	TRBJ2-1	TRBV4-2	CASSSLPGLRPLNEQFF	TGTGCCAGCAGTTCACTTCCGGGACTCAGGCCTCTGAATGAGCAGTTCTTC
many	-	TRBJ2-7	TRBV20-1	CSARDELERPQSYEQYF	TGCAGTGCTAGAGATGAATTGGAGAGGCCCCAATCCTACGAGCAGTACTTC
few	-	TRBJ2-7	TRBV7-9	CASGSHYEQYF	TGTGCCAGCGGCAGCCACTACGAGCAGTACTTC
-	-	TRBJ1-4	TRBV5-1	CASSERTEEKLFF	TGCGCCAGCTCCGAACGGACAGAAGAAAAACTGTTTTTT
few	-	TRBJ2-1	TRBV14	CASSQVAASEQFF	TGTGCCAGCAGCCAAGTGGCCGCTAGTGAGCAGTTCTTC
many	-	TRBJ1-1	TRBV12-3/TRBV12-4	CASSLGGRNTEAFF	TGTGCCAGCAGTTTGGGGGGGCGGAACACTGAAGCTTTCTTT
-	TRBD2	TRBJ2-5	TRBV7-2	CASSLSGGVETQYF	TGTGCCAGCAGCTTAAGCGGGGGGGTGGAGACCCAGTACTTC
-	-	TRBJ2-1	TRBV21-1	CASSRTSGRIDNEQFF	TGTGCCAGCAGCAGGACTAGCGGGAGAATAGACAATGAGCAGTTCTTC
many	-	TRBJ1-1	TRBV12-3/TRBV12-4	CASSPGGLNTEAFF	TGTGCCAGCAGTCCTGGTGGTTTGAACACTGAAGCTTTCTTT
many	-	TRBJ2-1	TRBV12-5	CASGRNPYGDEQFF	TGTGCTAGTGGAAGGAACCCCTACGGGGATGAGCAGTTCTTC
many	-	TRBJ2-1	TRBV10-3	CAISESEGGSYNEQFF	TGTGCCATCAGTGAGTCGGAGGGGGGGTCCTACAATGAGCAGTTCTTC
few	-	TRBJ2-2	TRBV7-9	CASSTRTENTGELFF	TGTGCCAGCAGCACGCGGACAGAGAACACCGGGGAGCTGTTTTTT
-	TRBD2	TRBJ2-3	TRBV30	CAGEREWDTQYF	TGTGCCGGGGAGCGGGAGTGGGATACGCAGTATTTT
-	TRBD1	TRBJ2-7	TRBV11-2	CASSLGPGTGGYEQYF	TGTGCCAGCAGCTTGGGCCCCGGGACAGGGGGCTACGAGCAGTACTTC
-	-	TRBJ2-5	TRBV12-3/TRBV12-4	CAILRWGQETQYF	TGTGCCATTCTCCGGTGGGGCCAAGAGACCCAGTACTTC
few	-	TRBJ2-3	TRBV5-5	CASSLRQGLSFTDTQYF	TGTGCCAGCAGCTTACGGCAGGGCCTATCATTCACAGATACGCAGTATTTT
-	-	TRBJ1-2	TRBV3-1	CASSQATGGANYGYTF	TGTGCCAGCAGCCAGGCCACGGGGGGAGCTAACTATGGCTACACCTTC
many	-	TRBJ2-2	TRBV11-2	CASSFTTGPTGELFF	TGTGCCAGCAGCTTTACTACAGGGCCCACCGGGGAGCTGTTTTTT
few	TRBD1	TRBJ2-1	TRBV5-8	CASSIRQGQNEQFF	TGTGCCAGCAGCATACGACAGGGACAGAATGAGCAGTTCTTC
many	TRBD2	TRBJ2-2	TRBV20-1	CSARGAGDTGELFF	TGCAGTGCTAGGGGAGCGGGGGACACCGGGGAGCTGTTTTTT
many	TRBD1	TRBJ1-2	TRBV27	CASSFLRDSAFGYTF	TGTGCCAGCAGTTTTCTCCGGGACAGCGCTTTTGGCTACACCTTC
few	-	TRBJ2-4	TRBV9	CASSSPRGKNIQYF	TGTGCCAGCAGCTCACCCAGGGGCAAAAACATTCAGTACTTC
-	-	TRBJ2-3	TRBV10-3	CAISEALYSGTDTQYF	TGTGCCATCAGTGAGGCCCTGTACTCTGGGACAGATACGCAGTATTTT
-	TRBD1	TRBJ1-1	TRBV30	CAWSGEGIRDSKGSTEAFF	TGTGCCTGGAGTGGTGAGGGTATCCGGGACAGCAAAGGGAGCACTGAAGCTTTCTTT
many	-	TRBJ2-7	TRBV10-3	CAISGQGPSYEQYF	TGTGCCATCAGTGGTCAGGGACCCTCCTACGAGCAGTACTTC
few	-	TRBJ1-1	TRBV3-1	CASSQGEGWGVNTEAFF	TGTGCCAGCAGCCAGGGTGAGGGTTGGGGGGTAAACACTGAAGCTTTCTTT
few	-	TRBJ2-3	TRBV20-1	CSAHEIGSLGGVYTDTQYF	TGCAGTGCCCACGAAATCGGGAGTCTAGGGGGCGTTTACACAGATACGCAGTATTTT
few	TRBD2	TRBJ2-1	TRBV5-1	CASRPSSGSFNEQFF	TGCGCCAGCAGGCCCTCTAGCGGGAGTTTCAATGAGCAGTTCTTC
-	TRBD2	TRBJ2-2	TRBV7-9	CASSKAVAGANAGELFF	TGTGCCAGCAGCAAAGCGGTAGCGGGAGCGAACGCCGGGGAGCTGTTTTTT
many	-	TRBJ2-3	TRBV20-1	CSARTSGTQYF	TGCAGTGCTAGGACTTCGGGGACGCAGTATTTT
many	-	TRBJ1-1	TRBV14	CASSQWLNTEAFF	TGTGCCAGCAGCCAGTGGTTGAACACTGAAGCTTTCTTT
-	TRBD2	TRBJ2-1	TRBV27	CASSPGTSGMGEQFF	TGTGCCAGCAGCCCTGGGACTAGCGGGATGGGTGAGCAGTTCTTC
-	TRBD1	TRBJ1-5	TRBV20-1	CSARDRGGEPQHF	TGCAGTGCTAGAGATAGAGGGGGCGAGCCCCAGCATTTT
-	-	TRBJ1-2	TRBV9	CASSVYSKGGGGYTF	TGTGCCAGCAGCGTATATTCCAAAGGGGGAGGTGGCTACACCTTC